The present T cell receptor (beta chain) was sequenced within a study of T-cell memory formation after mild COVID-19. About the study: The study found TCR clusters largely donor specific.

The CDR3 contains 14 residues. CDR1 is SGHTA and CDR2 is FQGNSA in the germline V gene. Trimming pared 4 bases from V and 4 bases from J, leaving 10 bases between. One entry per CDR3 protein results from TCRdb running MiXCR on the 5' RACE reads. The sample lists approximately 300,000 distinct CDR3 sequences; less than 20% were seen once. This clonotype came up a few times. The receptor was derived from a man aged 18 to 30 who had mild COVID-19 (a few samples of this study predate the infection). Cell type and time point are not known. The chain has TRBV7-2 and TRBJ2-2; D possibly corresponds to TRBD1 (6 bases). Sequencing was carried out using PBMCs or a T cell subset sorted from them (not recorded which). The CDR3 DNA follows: TGTGCCAGCAGCTCCCAGGGGCTCACCGGGGAGCTGTTTTTT. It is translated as CASSSQGLTGELFF.